The rows below give T cell receptor beta chains drawn from one sample of a study of early T cells in non-severe SARS-CoV-2 infection. TCRdb re-called the 5' RACE reads with MiXCR, one entry per CDR3 protein. The sample contains tens of thousands of distinct CDR3 sequences, about 16% of which appear only once. The sequencing input was whole blood. These receptors all come from an adult who was a healthcare worker with PCR-confirmed SARS-CoV-2 infection or an uninfected control (not recorded which). Both conserved end residues are part of each CDR3. D genes are given only for firm matches. Clone size is given for some rows only: seen once, a few or many times, or a class if the clone is expanded.

TRBJ1-4,many,16,-,TRBV6-5,CASSYWKGEGGEKLFF,TGTGCCAGCAGTTACTGGAAAGGGGAGGGAGGTGAAAAACTGTTTTTT
TRBJ2-4,-,15,-,TRBV7-9,CASSFTGVSKNIQYF,TGTGCCAGCAGCTTTACAGGCGTTTCCAAAAACATTCAGTACTTC
TRBJ2-1,few,16,TRBD2,TRBV5-4,CASSLGVAGGYNEQFF,TGTGCCAGCAGCTTGGGAGTAGCGGGGGGTTACAATGAGCAGTTCTTC
TRBJ2-3,few,16,-,TRBV5-1,CASRMIRGRTTDTQYF,TGCGCCAGCAGAATGATTCGGGGGCGAACCACAGATACGCAGTATTTT
TRBJ2-7,-,15,-,TRBV20-1,CSARSGLSATWEQYF,TGCAGTGCTAGATCTGGACTGAGCGCGACGTGGGAGCAGTACTTC
TRBJ1-1,-,15,TRBD1,TRBV2,CASSAHRGLDTEAFF,TGTGCCAGCAGTGCTCACAGGGGGCTCGACACTGAAGCTTTCTTT
TRBJ2-5,many,18,TRBD2,TRBV6-5,CASSYGASGSPGVETQYF,TGTGCCAGCAGTTACGGGGCTAGCGGGAGCCCTGGGGTAGAGACCCAGTACTTC
TRBJ2-1,-,15,TRBD1,TRBV7-2,CASSRQGGLYNEQFF,TGTGCCAGCAGCCGACAGGGGGGTCTCTACAATGAGCAGTTCTTC
TRBJ1-1,-,14,-,TRBV6-1,CASTSGHLNTEAFF,TGTGCCAGCACCTCCGGACATTTGAACACTGAAGCTTTCTTT
TRBJ2-1,-,16,TRBD2,TRBV4-1,CASSPFLGTINNEQFF,TGCGCCAGCAGTCCATTCCTGGGGACTATCAACAATGAGCAGTTCTTC
TRBJ2-1,-,11,-,TRBV28,CASSQRVEQFF,TGTGCCAGCAGCCAGAGGGTTGAGCAGTTCTTC
TRBJ2-1,-,12,-,TRBV9,CASSVRGDEQFF,TGTGCCAGCAGCGTCCGGGGCGATGAGCAGTTCTTC
TRBJ2-7,once,18,TRBD1,TRBV14,CASSHETGGAQSIYEQYF,TGTGCCAGCAGCCATGAGACAGGGGGCGCCCAATCTATCTACGAGCAGTACTTC
TRBJ1-3,many,12,-,TRBV20-1,CSATGAGNTIYF,TGCAGTGCTACAGGGGCTGGAAACACCATATATTTT
TRBJ1-2,few,17,TRBD1,TRBV20-1,CSAQAPGQSPIIYGYTF,TGCAGTGCTCAAGCTCCGGGACAGTCCCCAATCATATATGGCTACACCTTC
TRBJ1-1,few,14,TRBD1,TRBV28,CATGTGEMNTEAFF,TGTGCCACGGGGACAGGGGAAATGAACACTGAAGCTTTCTTT
TRBJ1-5,-,15,-,TRBV2,CASRETVYSNQPQHF,TGTGCCAGCAGGGAGACAGTGTATAGCAATCAGCCCCAGCATTTT
TRBJ2-1,many,15,TRBD2,TRBV2,CASTPTSGIYNEQFF,TGTGCCAGCACCCCGACTAGCGGTATATACAATGAGCAGTTCTTC
TRBJ1-1,few,12,-,TRBV27,CATWTVNTEAFF,TGTGCCACGTGGACGGTTAACACTGAAGCTTTCTTT
TRBJ1-1,few,13,-,TRBV20-1,CSARGTENTEAFF,TGCAGTGCTAGAGGAACAGAGAACACTGAAGCTTTCTTT
TRBJ2-1,-,17,TRBD2,TRBV29-1,CSVPPGLAGEIYNEQFF,TGCAGCGTCCCCCCGGGACTAGCGGGCGAAATCTACAATGAGCAGTTCTTC
TRBJ2-3,-,14,TRBD2,TRBV24-1,CATSEPIAGGRLYF,TGTGCCACCAGTGAGCCGATAGCGGGGGGCCGGTTGTATTTT
TRBJ1-2,-,16,TRBD1,TRBV7-6,CASSSQPAGTVGGYTF,TGTGCCAGCAGCTCACAGCCGGCCGGGACAGTAGGAGGCTACACCTTC
TRBJ2-3,-,15,-,TRBV5-1,CASSHVGPSTDTQYF,TGCGCCAGCAGCCATGTCGGTCCAAGCACAGATACGCAGTATTTT
TRBJ2-7,few,16,TRBD1,TRBV5-7,CASSLGKGQDVYEQYF,TGTGCCAGCAGCTTGGGGAAGGGACAGGACGTCTACGAGCAGTACTTC
TRBJ2-3,few,15,TRBD2,TRBV7-3,CASSLMGGRPDTQYF,TGTGCCAGCAGCTTAATGGGCGGGAGGCCAGATACGCAGTATTTT
TRBJ2-4,many,16,TRBD2,TRBV20-1,CSASFSLAGGGNIQYF,TGCAGTGCTAGTTTTTCACTAGCGGGGGGGGGAAACATTCAGTACTTC
TRBJ1-3,-,13,TRBD1,TRBV2,CASRRDRGNTIYF,TGTGCCAGCAGGCGGGACAGGGGAAACACCATATATTTT
TRBJ2-1,few,15,-,TRBV28,CASSLLAGPRREQFF,TGTGCCAGCAGTTTATTGGCGGGGCCCCGACGTGAGCAGTTCTTC
TRBJ2-1,many,13,-,TRBV20-1,CSASRAGTGEQFF,TGCAGTGCTAGTCGGGCAGGCACCGGGGAGCAGTTCTTC
TRBJ2-7,-,11,-,TRBV7-2,CASSPRYEQYF,TGTGCCAGCAGCCCACGCTACGAGCAGTACTTC
TRBJ2-3,few,15,-,TRBV5-1,CASSLGVSSTDTQYF,TGCGCCAGCAGCCTAGGGGTTTCTAGCACAGATACGCAGTATTTT
TRBJ2-4,-,15,TRBD1,TRBV28,CASSLGGRAKNIQYF,TGTGCCAGCAGCCTAGGGGGCAGGGCCAAAAACATTCAGTACTTC
TRBJ1-2,-,12,-,TRBV12-3/TRBV12-4,CASSIGGYGYTF,TGTGCCAGCAGCATAGGGGGCTATGGCTACACCTTC
TRBJ1-4,-,14,-,TRBV28,CASSFSSTNEKLFF,TGTGCCAGCAGTTTTAGCAGTACTAATGAAAAACTGTTTTTT
TRBJ1-2,many,15,TRBD1,TRBV24-1,CATSPPRDRVYSYTF,TGTGCCACCAGCCCGCCCCGGGACAGGGTGTATAGCTACACCTTC
TRBJ1-5,many,14,-,TRBV7-9,CASSLGQGGQPQHF,TGTGCCAGCAGCTTAGGCCAGGGAGGCCAGCCCCAGCATTTT
TRBJ1-4,many,13,-,TRBV11-2,CASSLPTARKLFF,TGTGCCAGCAGCTTGCCGACAGCCAGAAAACTGTTTTTT
TRBJ1-2,-,14,-,TRBV19,CASTPGGQPYGYTF,TGTGCCAGTACTCCTGGGGGCCAGCCCTATGGCTACACCTTC
TRBJ2-2,few,16,-,TRBV15,CATSSGPASNTGELFF,TGTGCCACCAGCAGTGGGCCGGCCAGTAACACCGGGGAGCTGTTTTTT
TRBJ2-1,-,14,-,TRBV20-1,CSAQPGDFMGEQFF,TGCAGTGCTCAGCCAGGGGACTTTATGGGTGAGCAGTTCTTC
TRBJ2-7,-,14,-,TRBV7-9,CASSLSGKSYEQYF,TGTGCCAGCAGCTTATCCGGGAAGTCCTACGAGCAGTACTTC
TRBJ2-1,-,12,-,TRBV7-9,CASSQNGPEQFF,TGTGCCAGCAGCCAAAACGGACCGGAGCAGTTCTTC
TRBJ2-1,few,15,TRBD2,TRBV5-6,CASFSVAGPYNEQFF,TGTGCCAGCTTTTCGGTAGCGGGACCCTACAATGAGCAGTTCTTC
TRBJ1-2,once,15,TRBD1,TRBV5-1,CASSSSTGGYYGYTF,TGCGCCAGCAGCTCTTCGACAGGGGGCTACTATGGCTACACCTTC
TRBJ1-2,few,13,TRBD1,TRBV7-9,CASSKGQSYGYTF,TGTGCCAGCAGCAAGGGACAGAGCTATGGCTACACCTTC
TRBJ2-5,few,13,-,TRBV27,CASSFRRKETQYF,TGTGCCAGCAGTTTCCGGAGAAAAGAGACCCAGTACTTC
TRBJ2-5,-,15,TRBD2,TRBV5-5,CASSRTSQVGETQYF,TGTGCCAGCAGCCGGACTAGCCAGGTCGGAGAGACACAGTACTTC
TRBJ2-1,many,21,TRBD2,TRBV11-3,CASSSPVGTSGTSRAYNEQFF,TGTGCCAGCAGCTCCCCCGTGGGGACTAGCGGGACAAGTAGAGCCTACAATGAGCAGTTCTTC
TRBJ1-1,few,15,-,TRBV5-1,CASSLEGQQNTEAFF,TGCGCCAGCAGCTTGGAAGGACAACAGAACACTGAAGCTTTCTTT
TRBJ2-7,-,17,TRBD2,TRBV20-1,CSARGGTSGLLRYEQYF,TGCAGTGCTAGAGGAGGGACTAGCGGGCTCCTGAGGTACGAGCAGTACTTC
TRBJ1-1,few,18,TRBD1,TRBV14,CASSQDLGTVLLGAEAFF,TGTGCCAGCAGCCAAGATTTAGGGACAGTTCTGTTGGGGGCTGAAGCTTTCTTT
TRBJ2-7,-,13,-,TRBV11-1,CASSTTASYEQYF,TGTGCCAGCAGCACTACAGCCAGCTACGAGCAGTACTTC
TRBJ2-1,few,14,-,TRBV29-1,CSVEDPQGSDEQFF,TGCAGCGTTGAAGATCCGCAGGGGTCCGATGAGCAGTTCTTC